Below, 31 T cell receptor beta chains from the same sample are listed, as sequenced in a study of stem cell transplantation in POMP-related autoinflammatory disease. Profiled with immunoSEQ multiplex PCR; TCRdb holds only in-frame clones, not every one. The repertoire has tens of thousands of clones, roughly 93% of them found once; the top ten carry about 0.7%. Here the sequenced sample was CD4+ T cells from PBMCs, taken after stem cell transplantation. Receptors were obtained from a human patient with POMP-related autoinflammation and immune dysregulation (PRAID). The T cells may come from the graft donor.

This clone appeared once. The chain couples TRBV2 to TRBJ1-2, with 7 bases that match TRBD1. Germline loops: CDR1 SNHLY, CDR2 FYNNEI. This CDR3 contains 13 residues. V trimming: 6 bases; J trimming: 2 bases; junction bases outside the gene matches: 3. CDR3 sequence reads: CASRTGKNYGYTF. Written as DNA, the CDR3 is TGTGCCAGCAGGACAGGGAAGAACTATGGCTACACCTTC.

This rearrangement joins TRBV6-5 to TRBJ1-5, with 7 positions matching TRBD1. V shed 5 bases and J 4 bases; nucleotides not matched to a gene: 5. From germline, CDR1 is MNHEY and CDR2 SVGAGI. The CDR3 totals 14 residues. The CDR3 here is CASSRDSLNQPQHF. The CDR3 region has the DNA TGTGCCAGCAGTCGGGACAGCCTAAATCAGCCCCAGCATTTT.

This sequence joins TRBV9 and TRBJ2-7; the match to TRBD1 covers 12 bases. The CDR3 contains 17 residues. Trimming took 7 bases from V and 3 from J; bases not matched to a gene: 14. Germline CDR1 reads SGDLS; CDR2 reads YYNGEE. The CDR3, as DNA: TGTGCCAGCCGCTTCCCGGGACAGGGGGCGAAAGTCTACGAGCAGTACGTC. Encoded protein: CASRFPGQGAKVYEQYV.

The chain combines TRBV6-5 with TRBJ2-5; D gene uncertain. The V end lost 2 bases, the J end lost 1 base, and 11 bases lay between the germline ends. Per germline, CDR1 MNHEY and CDR2 SVGAGI. The CDR3 length is 15 residues. This CDR3 reads CASSYRRQTQETQYF. CDR3 in DNA: TGTGCCAGCAGTTACAGGCGACAAACCCAAGAGACCCAGTACTTC.

The chain has TRBV2 and TRBJ1-6; 10 nucleotides align to TRBD1. Per germline, CDR1 SNHLY and CDR2 FYNNEI. The trim removed 7 bases at V and 4 bases at J, leaving 4 bases unmatched. CDR3 length: 15 residues. DNA for the CDR3: TGTGCCAGCACCCTGGGACAGGGGTATAATTCACCCCTCCACTTT. Its translation is CASTLGQGYNSPLHF.

This clone was observed once. The V call is TRBV4-2, the J call TRBJ2-3, with 11 positions matching TRBD2. V shed 0 bases, J shed 4 bases, and the junction held 12 bases outside the gene matches. The germline V gene encodes CDR1 LGHNA and CDR2 YNFKEQ. This CDR3 contains 19 residues. In nucleotides, the CDR3 is TGTGCCAGCAGCCAAGAGGTTCTAGCGGGAGGTGGGGGGCCAGATACGCAGTATTTT. Translated: CASSQEVLAGGGGPDTQYF.

There are a few counts of this clone. The V call is TRBV2, the J call TRBJ1-5, with 11 bases lining up with TRBD1. With 4 bases clipped from V and 2 bases from J, the junction kept 1 base outside the gene matches. The CDR3 covers 15 residues. The germline V gene has CDR1 SNHLY and CDR2 FYNNEI. The CDR3 DNA is TGTGCCAGCAGTGCGGGACAGGGGGGCAATCAGCCCCAGCATTTT. Protein sequence: CASSAGQGGNQPQHF.

This chain connects TRBV5-1 to TRBJ1-1; 9 bases are shared with TRBD1. Germline V gene data show CDR1 as SGHRS and CDR2 as YFSETQ. The V and J ends lost 0 bases and 1 base, in that order; junction bases with no gene match: 7. This CDR3 has 17 residues. In DNA, the CDR3 is TGCGCCAGCAGCTTGGGGGCGGGACAGGGTACGAACACTGAAGCTTTCTTT. Its translation: CASSLGAGQGTNTEAFF.

This clone showed up just a few times. The chain couples TRBV2 to TRBJ1-4; a possible D gene is TRBD1 (5 bases). Germline V lookup: CDR1 SNHLY, CDR2 FYNNEI. This CDR3 is built from 15 residues. Trimming removed 8 bases at V and 3 bases at J, with 16 bases between. Written as DNA, the CDR3 is TGTGCCAGCTCTGTGGGGGGAGGCCCTAATGAAAAACTGTTTTTT. Translation: CASSVGGGPNEKLFF.

V and J are TRBV7-6 and TRBJ2-2; 9 positions match TRBD1. The CDR3 spans 16 residues. With 3 bases clipped from V and 6 bases from J, the junction kept 8 bases outside the gene matches. Germline loops: CDR1 SGHVS, CDR2 FNYEAQ. The CDR3 DNA reads TGTGCCAGCAGCTTGGTTCCGGGACAGGGTGCCGGGGAGCTGTTTTTT. This translates into CASSLVPGQGAGELFF.

The rearrangement links TRBV5-1 to TRBJ1-4, with a possible D match to TRBD1 (5 bases). V was shortened by 4 bases and J by 4 bases, with 14 bases between the two germline ends. The CDR3 consists of 15 residues. The germline V gene has CDR1 SGHRS and CDR2 YFSETQ. The CDR3 DNA reads TGCGCCAGCAGCGCCCTGACAGCGTTTAATGAAAAACTGTTTTTT. It encodes CASSALTAFNEKLFF.

The rearrangement links TRBV5-8 to TRBJ1-5, with D unclear. The CDR3 spans 12 residues. Germline CDR1 reads SGHTS; CDR2 reads YDEGEE. The V and J ends lost 2 bases and 7 bases respectively, with 7 bases between them. The CDR3 loop is CASSFLPQPQHF. The CDR3, as DNA: TGTGCCAGCAGCTTTCTTCCGCAGCCCCAGCATTTT.

This clone has just one count. The rearrangement links TRBV6-1 to TRBJ1-5; D call uncertain. The CDR3 sequence is 16 residues long. The V gene lost 2 bases and the J gene lost 2 bases, with 13 bases spanning the gap. Germline V gives CDR1 MNHNS, CDR2 SASEGT. The CDR3 is CASSEIGNRGNQPQHF. In DNA form, the CDR3 reads TGTGCCAGCAGTGAAATAGGGAATAGGGGCAATCAGCCCCAGCATTTT.

This sequence joins TRBV24-1 and TRBJ2-1; TRBD2 might be the D (6 bases). V dropped 7 bases and J dropped 5 bases, with 14 bases sitting between them. Germline-derived CDR1 and CDR2 are KGHDR and SFDVKD. The CDR3 runs 14 residues. CDR3: CATSAGPLNNEQFF. The CDR3 DNA follows: TGTGCCACCAGCGCGGGGCCCCTTAACAATGAGCAGTTCTTC.

The chain has TRBV28 and TRBJ2-2; D may be TRBD2 (7 bases). Germline CDR1 is MDHEN and CDR2 is SYDVKM. Trimming took off 5 bases at V and 6 bases at J, with 10 bases between the two ends. This CDR3 spans 13 amino acids. DNA for the CDR3: TGTGCCAGCAGTAGGGGGGGTCCCGGGGAGCTGTTTTTT. This gives the protein CASSRGGPGELFF.

The rearrangement links TRBV15 to TRBJ2-7, with D maybe TRBD2 (5 bases). V was trimmed by 0 bases and J by 12 bases, leaving 15 bases between them. CDR3 length: 13 residues. Germline V gene sequence: CDR1 LNHNV, CDR2 YYDKDF (reference sequence). The CDR3 reads CATSRDLVGVRYV. In nucleotides, the CDR3 is TGTGCCACCAGCAGAGATCTAGTCGGGGTTAGGTACGTC.

A single count supports this clone. The chain uses TRBV5-1 and TRBJ1-6; no firm D call. From germline, CDR1 is SGHRS and CDR2 YFSETQ. With 3 bases removed from V and 7 bases from J, the gap between germline ends came to 14 bases. This CDR3 is 15 amino acids long. The CDR3 nucleotides read TGCGCCAGCAGCTCAACGGGAAACGAAAATTCACCCCTCCACTTT. As protein: CASSSTGNENSPLHF.

This CDR3 reads CSGTASTDTQYF. CDR3 nucleotide sequence: TGCAGCGGGACTGCTAGCACAGATACGCAGTATTTT. The rearrangement uses TRBV29-1 and TRBJ2-3, with a tentative D call TRBD2 (5 bases). Germline CDR1 reads SQVTM; CDR2 reads ANQGSEA. The CDR3 length is 12 residues. The ends were cut back, 7 bases at V and 0 bases at J, with 8 bases in the middle.

The chain links TRBV1 to TRBJ1-6; the DNA was not compared with TRBD1, the D call given in the table. TRBV1 is a pseudogene segment. The CDR3 totals 17 residues. The CDR3 DNA reads TGCACCAGCAGCCAAGATCCTTCGACAGAGACTAATTCACCCCTCCACTTT. This sequence encodes CTSSQDPSTETNSPLHF.

The chain couples TRBV19 to TRBJ2-1; D is unclear. Germline-derived CDR1 and CDR2 are LNHDA and SQIVND (reference sequence). Trimming cost V 3 bases and J 4 bases, with 13 bases left between them. CDR3 length: 15 residues. The CDR3, as DNA: TGTGCCAGTAGTATCAGGATTTTGTCTTACAATGAGCAGTTCTTC. Amino acids: CASSIRILSYNEQFF.

The V gene is TRBV12-3 or TRBV12-4, the J gene TRBJ1-2; D is undetermined. The CDR3 contains 12 residues. V lost 1 base, J lost 8 bases, and 8 bases lay in between. The DNA for the CDR3 is TGTGCCAGCAGTTTAGGGCCCAGAGGCTACACCTTC. Its protein product is CASSLGPRGYTF.

This clone has just one count. This sequence joins TRBV25-1 and TRBJ2-1; 8 bases are shared with TRBD2. V lost 1 base, J lost 7 bases, and 6 bases stayed unmatched. This CDR3 spans 15 amino acids. Germline V lookup: CDR1 MGHDK, CDR2 SYGVNS. The CDR3 coding sequence is TGTGCCAGCAGTGAATTGGGCGGGAGGCTGAATGAGCAGTTCTTC. Its translation: CASSELGGRLNEQFF.

The genes are TRBV6-6 and TRBJ2-7; no definite D call. The CDR3 spans 13 residues. Germline V gene lookup returns CDR1 MNHNY and CDR2 SVGAGI (reference sequence). Trimming shortened V by 7 bases and J by 4 bases, and 14 bases separated the two germline ends. The CDR3 loop is CASNNGPSYEQYV. In DNA form, the CDR3 reads TGTGCCAGCAATAACGGGCCAAGTTACGAGCAGTACGTC.

This chain links TRBV19 with TRBJ1-2; 9 positions match TRBD1. Trimming took 4 bases from V and 7 from J; bases not matched to a gene: 7. The CDR3 is 14 amino acids. Germline loops: CDR1 LNHDA, CDR2 SQIVND (reference sequence). CDR3 region: CASSKQGARSGYTF. Here the CDR3 DNA reads TGTGCCAGTAGTAAACAGGGGGCGCGGAGTGGCTACACCTTC.

This rearrangement joins TRBV6-5 to TRBJ2-5; 9 bases line up with TRBD1. CDR1 MNHEY and CDR2 SVGAGI come from the germline V gene. Losses at the gene ends were 6 bases for V and 5 bases for J; bases not matched to a gene: 10. The CDR3 extends over 15 amino acids. DNA of the CDR3: TGTGCCAGCAGCCGGGACAGGGTGTTACGGGAGACCCAGTACTTC. It encodes CASSRDRVLRETQYF.

This clone was seen a few times. The rearrangement links TRBV5-6 to TRBJ2-7; 7 bases are a match to TRBD1. After removal of 2 bases from V and 6 bases from J, the junction contained 5 bases not matched to a gene. Germline V gene sequence: CDR1 SGHDT, CDR2 YYEEEE. The CDR3 sequence is 13 residues long. CDR3 in amino acids: CASSFAGGVEQYF. In DNA, the CDR3 is TGTGCCAGCAGCTTCGCAGGGGGTGTCGAGCAGTACTTC. The full variable domain, its missing parts supplied by reference TRBV5-6 and TRBJ2-7, is DAGVTQSPTHLIKTRGQQVTLRCSPKSGHDTVSWYQQALGQGPQFIFQYYEEEERQRGNFPDRFSGHQFPNYSSELNVNALLLGDSALYLCASSFAGGVEQYFGPGTRLTVT.

This clone was counted a few times. J is TRBJ2-1 and V is TRBV14, with 7 bases that match TRBD2. The CDR3 covers 15 residues. The V and J ends lost 1 base and 2 bases, in that order; junction bases with no gene match: 2. Germline V gene lookup returns CDR1 SGHDN and CDR2 FVKESK. CDR3 amino acids: CASSQGGSPYNEQFF. The CDR3 DNA is TGTGCCAGCAGCCAAGGCGGGAGCCCCTACAATGAGCAGTTCTTC.

V usage is TRBV10-3 and J usage is TRBJ2-3; D gene unclear. This CDR3 is built from 14 residues. Germline V CDR1 and CDR2: ENHRY, SYGVKD. Trimming left V 6 bases short and J 0 bases short, with 10 bases between. The CDR3 loop is CAISKTPSTDTQYF. The CDR3 DNA reads TGTGCCATCAGCAAGACACCTAGCACAGATACGCAGTATTTT.

The chain employs TRBV19 and TRBJ2-1; D is unclear. The V end lost 9 bases, the J end lost 0 bases, and 12 bases lay between the germline ends. The CDR3 is 14 residues long. The germline V gene has CDR1 LNHDA and CDR2 SQIVND (reference sequence). The CDR3 protein is CASSVSSSYNEQFF. The CDR3 DNA is TGTGCCAGCTCGGTCTCCAGCTCCTACAATGAGCAGTTCTTC.

The rearrangement links TRBV29-1 to TRBJ2-7, with D maybe TRBD1 (5 bases). Trimming took 6 bases from V and 5 from J, leaving 11 bases between them. This CDR3 spans 11 amino acids. The germline gives CDR1 SQVTM, CDR2 ANQGSEA. CDR3 protein: CSVKGYHEQYF. For the CDR3, the DNA is TGCAGCGTCAAGGGGTACCACGAGCAGTACTTC.

V gene TRBV5-5 combines with J gene TRBJ2-2, with D perhaps matching TRBD2 (6 bases). The germline CDR1 and CDR2 sequences are SGHKS and YYEKEE (reference sequence). The CDR3 contains 16 residues. The V end was cut by 6 bases, the J end by 2 bases, with 17 bases between. CDR3 DNA: TGTGCCAGCACCACACTCCCGGGACTTAACACCGGGGAGCTGTTTTTT. This gives the protein CASTTLPGLNTGELFF.